This TCR beta chain was retrieved from a study of blood T cell repertoires in COVID-19. Overall study: Samples came from the United States, Italy and Spain, spanning acute and convalescent COVID-19. T cells, B-cell-depleted T cells, or PBMCs provided the cDNA or gDNA that served as material.

Seattle cases were enrolled at active infection and followed longitudinally. In germline, CDR1 is SQVTM, CDR2 ANQGSEA. This CDR3 has 13 residues. V gave up 3 bases and J gave up 5 bases; unmatched junction bases: 5. The assay was immunoSEQ multiplex PCR, and TCRdb's table has in-frame clones only and misses some. Among approximately 140,000 clones listed, 88% were seen once. This chain uses TRBV29-1 with TRBJ1-1, with TRBD1 matching over 8 bases. The sample taken for sequencing was peripheral blood. This receptor was identified in a human donor with COVID-19, enrolled during active disease. The donor label of this sample is uncertain. For the CDR3, the DNA is TGCAGCGTTGAGGAACAGGGGGAAACTGAAGCTTTCTTT. Translating gives CSVEEQGETEAFF. Together with reference TRBV29-1 and TRBJ1-1, the CDR3 gives the full variable domain: SAVISQKPSRDICQRGTSLTIQCQVDSQVTMMFWYRQQPGQSLTLIATANQGSEATYESGFVIDKFPISRPNLTFSTLTVSNMSPEDSSIYLCSVEEQGETEAFFGQGTRLTVV.